Only a few counts were recorded for the clone carrying this TCR beta chain. There are 13 residues in the CDR3. Trimming removed 4 bases at V and 5 bases at J, with 12 bases between. Germline CDR1 reads SQVTM; CDR2 reads ANQGSEA. The use of a sample-barcoded 5' primer and a J-beta primer mix characterized a second PCR of roughly 6 to 11 cycles. Each cDNA was tagged by a template-switch adaptor containing 12 random nucleotides. TCRdb re-called the 5' RACE reads through MiXCR, storing one row per CDR3 protein. The data show hundreds of thousands of distinct CDR3 sequences, with 56% seen just once and under 30% held by the top ten. This sample was included in a study of blood T cells in healthy people across ages.

The sample taken for sequencing was blood. The J gene is TRBJ2-1, the V gene TRBV29-1; tentative D call: TRBD2 (5 bases). The clonotype originates from a man aged 35-49 years in good health. In nucleotides, the CDR3 is TGCAGCGTTGGTTGGGCTAGCCACAATGAGCAGTTCTTC. It encodes CSVGWASHNEQFF.